Listed here are 21 T cell receptor beta chains from one sample, sequenced in a study of T-cell memory formation after mild COVID-19. TCRdb analysed the 5' RACE reads with MiXCR anew, one entry per CDR3 protein. The data contain a few hundred thousand distinct CDR3 sequences, about a sixth of them singletons. The source material was PBMCs or a T cell subset sorted from them (not recorded which). These receptors were collected from a man in his late teens or twenties who had mild COVID-19 (a few samples of this study predate the infection). Cell type and time point are not known.

J is TRBJ1-1 and V is TRBV5-1; D possibly corresponds to TRBD1 (5 bases). The CDR3 is made up of 15 amino acids. The V end was cut by 4 bases, the J end by 1 base, with 14 bases between. Germline V gene sequence: CDR1 SGHRS, CDR2 YFSETQ. In DNA, the CDR3 is TGCGCCAGCAGCAAAGGGACCGCGGGGAACACTGAAGCTTTCTTT. Its protein product is CASSKGTAGNTEAFF.

This clonotype was picked up a small number of times. The genes are TRBV7-6 and TRBJ2-5; D possibly corresponds to TRBD2 (5 bases). This CDR3 is built from 18 residues. Trimming took off 5 bases at V and 0 bases at J, with 22 bases between the two ends. The V gene's germline CDR1 is SGHVS and CDR2 FNYEAQ. The CDR3 protein is CASSERVRSEAYQETQYF. CDR3 nucleotide sequence: TGTGCCAGCAGCGAGAGGGTGCGGTCAGAAGCGTACCAAGAGACCCAGTACTTC.

This chain connects TRBV12-3 or TRBV12-4 to TRBJ1-1; D unclear. With 6 bases removed from V and 4 bases from J, the gap between germline ends came to 12 bases. The CDR3 is 13 residues long. The CDR3 sequence is CASRMGLVTEAFF. CDR3 nucleotides: TGTGCCAGCAGGATGGGGTTAGTCACTGAAGCTTTCTTT.

J is TRBJ2-4 and V is TRBV5-1; D might be TRBD1 or TRBD2, each matching 5 bases. The CDR3 is 14 residues long. From germline, CDR1 is SGHRS and CDR2 YFSETQ. V lost 1 base to trimming and J lost 7 bases, with 12 bases between them. This chain's CDR3 is CASSLTGANNIQYF. In nucleotides, the CDR3 is TGCGCCAGCAGCTTGACCGGGGCAAATAACATTCAGTACTTC.

This clonotype was observed a handful of times. The rearrangement joins TRBV4-3 to TRBJ2-1, with TRBD2 identical over 11 bases. The CDR3 sequence is 15 residues long. Germline V gene sequence: CDR1 LGHNA, CDR2 YSLEER. V lost 2 bases to trimming and J lost 5 bases; unmatched junction nucleotides: 2. CDR3: CASSQMGLADNEQFF. The DNA for the CDR3 is TGCGCCAGCAGCCAAATGGGACTAGCGGACAATGAGCAGTTCTTC.

This rearrangement joins TRBV24-1 to TRBJ1-3, with unresolved D. This CDR3 region has 12 residues. The germline gives CDR1 KGHDR, CDR2 SFDVKD. The V and J ends lost 5 bases and 1 base respectively, with 2 bases between them. The CDR3 DNA reads TGTGCCACCAGTGGGTCTGGAAACACCATATATTTT. Its translation is CATSGSGNTIYF.

V is TRBV6-5 and J is TRBJ1-4; D possibly corresponds to TRBD1 (6 bases). The germline gives CDR1 MNHEY, CDR2 SVGAGI. The CDR3 spans 16 residues. The germline V and J ends were trimmed by 4 bases and 0 bases, with 12 bases remaining between them. CDR3 DNA sequence: TGTGCCAGCAGTTGGGGGGGCAGGGCAACTAATGAAAAACTGTTTTTT. It yields the protein CASSWGGRATNEKLFF.

There are many counts of this clonotype. The V gene is TRBV11-2, the J gene TRBJ1-6, with TRBD1 identical over 7 bases. Per germline, CDR1 SGHAT and CDR2 FQNNGV. The trim removed 5 bases at V and 7 bases at J, leaving 8 bases unmatched. There are 15 residues in the CDR3. The CDR3 nucleotides are TGTGCCAGCAGCACCATGGGACAGCGGAATTCACCCCTCCACTTT. This gives the protein CASSTMGQRNSPLHF.

This clonotype was detected a few times. The rearrangement joins TRBV12-3 or TRBV12-4 to TRBJ2-7; D is perhaps TRBD1 (6 bases). V lost 5 bases and J 6 bases, leaving 11 bases between the germline ends. The CDR3 contains 12 residues. The CDR3 loop reads CASSPQGSEQYF. The CDR3 DNA sequence: TGTGCCAGCAGTCCACAGGGTTCCGAGCAGTACTTC.

V and J are TRBV5-4 and TRBJ1-1; maybe TRBD1 (5 bases). V was trimmed by 0 bases and J by 0 bases, leaving 9 bases between them. Germline-derived CDR1 and CDR2 are SGHNT and YYREEE (reference sequence). This CDR3 is built from 15 residues. The CDR3 coding sequence is TGTGCCAGCAGCTTGGATAGGGGTGTGAACACTGAAGCTTTCTTT. Encoded protein: CASSLDRGVNTEAFF.

This chain links TRBV7-2 with TRBJ1-2; D unresolved. V lost 0 bases to trimming and J lost 6 bases, with 14 bases between them. This CDR3 has 15 residues. Germline V gene sequence: CDR1 SGHTA, CDR2 FQGNSA. The CDR3 sequence is CASSLAVGRDHGYTF. In DNA, the CDR3 is TGTGCCAGCAGCTTAGCGGTCGGTAGGGATCATGGCTACACCTTC.

The V gene is TRBV6-5, the J gene TRBJ2-7, with 8 nucleotides matching TRBD1. The CDR3 runs 15 residues. Germline CDR1 MNHEY, CDR2 SVGAGI. The junction had 6 bases not matched to a gene; V was cut back by 2 bases and J by 3 bases. The CDR3 nucleotides read TGTGCCAGCAGTTACAGCACAGGGGGGTTCTACGAGCAGTACTTC. Its protein is CASSYSTGGFYEQYF.

The sample holds a few counts of this clonotype. CDR3 amino acids: CASSQYYTRSYNEQFF. CDR3 bases: TGTGCCAGCAGCCAATACTATACGAGGTCCTACAATGAGCAGTTCTTC. J is TRBJ2-1 and V is TRBV4-2; D ambiguous. V was clipped by 2 bases and J by 1 base, with 12 bases between them. In germline, CDR1 is LGHNA, CDR2 YNFKEQ. The CDR3 covers 16 residues.

The V gene is TRBV20-1, the J gene TRBJ2-1; 7 bases line up with TRBD2. Germline values: CDR1 DFQATT, CDR2 SNEGSKA (reference sequence). The trim removed 0 bases at V and 4 bases at J, leaving 3 bases unmatched. The CDR3 runs to 14 residues. In DNA form, the CDR3 reads TGCAGTGCTAGAGACAGCGGGGTTTACAATGAGCAGTTCTTC. Translated, it gives CSARDSGVYNEQFF.

The chain combines TRBV7-2 with TRBJ2-5; 11 bases are shared with TRBD2. CDR1 and CDR2 (germline): SGHTA, FQGNSA. The V gene end was trimmed by 1 base and the J gene end by 2 bases; junction bases not matched to a gene: 9. CDR3 length: 18 amino acids. The chain's CDR3 is CASSLVAGGPGRQETQYF. The CDR3 nucleotides read TGTGCCAGCAGCTTAGTAGCGGGAGGGCCAGGGAGGCAAGAGACCCAGTACTTC.

The CDR3 is CASSSGPQQYV. In DNA, the CDR3 is TGTGCCAGCAGCTCCGGGCCGCAGCAGTACGTC. This rearrangement joins TRBV7-9 to TRBJ2-7, with D hard to call. CDR1 and CDR2 from the germline V gene are SEHNR and FQNEAQ (reference sequence). Trimming took 4 bases from V and 8 from J, leaving 9 bases between them. The CDR3 contains 11 residues.

The chain has TRBV6-5 and TRBJ2-5; TRBD2 aligns across 12 bases. After removal of 2 bases from V and 4 bases from J, the junction contained 5 bases not matched to a gene. The CDR3 length is 16 residues. Germline CDR1 MNHEY, CDR2 SVGAGI. CDR3 sequence reads: CASSYGASGGAETQYF. CDR3 sequence (DNA): TGTGCCAGCAGTTACGGGGCTAGCGGGGGGGCAGAGACCCAGTACTTC.

The chain joins TRBV3-1 to TRBJ1-2; 7 bases align to TRBD1. The length of the CDR3 is 16 residues. V dropped 3 bases and J dropped 4; count of bases not matched to a gene: 11. Germline V CDR1 and CDR2: LGHDT, YNNKEL (reference sequence). CDR3 nucleotides: TGTGCCAGCAGCCATCAGGGGGGATACAGAAGCTATGGCTACACCTTC. It encodes CASSHQGGYRSYGYTF. The entire variable domain, with the rest obtained from reference TRBV3-1 and TRBJ1-2, is as follows: DTAVSQTPKYLVTQMGNDKSIKCEQNLGHDTMYWYKQDSKKFLKIMFSYNNKELIINETVPNRFSPKSPDKAHLNLHINSLELGDSAVYFCASSHQGGYRSYGYTFGSGTRLTVV.

Many counts were recorded for this clonotype. The rearrangement uses TRBV29-1 and TRBJ1-1, with D possibly matching TRBD1 (6 bases). This CDR3 region has 13 residues. Trimming removed 7 bases at V and 4 bases at J, with 16 bases between. Germline values: CDR1 SQVTM, CDR2 ANQGSEA. The CDR3 loop reads CSAHRDMGTEAFF. The CDR3 DNA reads as TGCAGCGCGCACAGGGACATGGGCACTGAAGCTTTCTTT.

This clonotype was seen repeatedly, ten times or more. The chain employs TRBV5-1 and TRBJ2-7; D is possibly TRBD2 (5 bases). The CDR3 is 14 residues long. Germline V gene data show CDR1 as SGHRS and CDR2 as YFSETQ. Trimming shortened V by 5 bases and J by 6 bases, and 18 bases separated the two germline ends. The CDR3 region has the DNA TGCGCCAGCAGACCCGGTCCTGCCCGGGGCGAGCAGTACTTC. Translated: CASRPGPARGEQYF.

The sample holds many counts of this clonotype. The rearrangement joins TRBV12-3 or TRBV12-4 to TRBJ1-5; TRBD1 is a possible D gene (6 bases). This CDR3 contains 14 residues. Trimming took off 7 bases at V and 4 bases at J, with 14 bases between the two ends. The CDR3 here is CASTFSGENQPQHF. CDR3 DNA sequence: TGTGCCAGCACCTTCTCAGGGGAAAATCAGCCCCAGCATTTT.